This is a list of T cell receptor beta chains from one sample in a study of cytomegalovirus exposure and HLA in healthy donors. Profiled with immunoSEQ multiplex PCR; TCRdb holds only in-frame clones, not every one. The sample records 100,000 to 150,000 clones, about three quarters being singletons. The sequenced sample was PBMCs. All receptors derive from a middle-aged man in good health and CMV-seronegative. Both conserved end residues are part of each CDR3. The order of the fields is J gene, V gene, clone size, D gene, CDR3 protein, CDR3 DNA. The D gene is left open where the match is weak. Expanded clones are given a class, and other clones once, few, many or no size at all.

TRBJ2-7,TRBV7-2,-,-,CASSLGRGNSYEQYF,TGTGCCAGCAGCTTAGGGCGGGGAAACTCCTACGAGCAGTACTTC
TRBJ2-1,TRBV7-8,-,TRBD2,CASSFNARSSGTSSYNEQFF,TGTGCCAGCAGCTTCAACGCAAGATCCTCCGGGACTAGCTCCTACAATGAGCAGTTCTTC
TRBJ1-2,TRBV5-1,-,-,CASSLEAQGFYGYTF,TGCGCCAGCAGCTTGGAGGCTCAGGGGTTCTATGGCTACACCTTC
TRBJ1-5,TRBV19,-,-,CASSIGTAQPQHF,TGTGCCAGTAGTATAGGGACAGCTCAGCCCCAGCATTTT
TRBJ1-4,TRBV7-8,-,-,CASSPIRDANEKLFF,TGTGCCAGCAGTCCCATCCGAGATGCTAATGAAAAACTGTTTTTT
TRBJ1-6,TRBV7-9,-,-,CSSRLNRDSSYNSPLHF,TGTTCCAGCAGACTTAACAGGGATAGCTCCTATAATTCACCCCTCCACTTT
TRBJ2-3,TRBV19,-,TRBD2,CASSASGGAPDTQYF,TGTGCCAGTAGTGCCAGCGGGGGGGCCCCAGATACGCAGTATTTT
TRBJ2-1,TRBV6-5,-,TRBD1,CASSRDRRNEQFF,TGTGCCAGCAGTCGGGACAGGCGGAATGAGCAGTTCTTC
TRBJ1-4,TRBV7-9,few,-,CASRGGDGEKLFF,TGTGCCAGCAGGGGGGGGGATGGGGAAAAACTGTTTTTT
TRBJ2-3,TRBV5-1,-,TRBD2,CASSWASGGASGTDTQYF,TGCGCCAGCAGCTGGGCGAGCGGGGGGGCCTCGGGCACAGATACGCAGTATTTT
TRBJ1-6,TRBV5-5,-,-,CASSLGSGSPLHF,TGTGCCAGCAGCCTCGGGTCGGGTTCACCCCTCCACTTT
TRBJ1-3,TRBV7-2,-,-,CASSLQQSPSGNTIYF,TGTGCCAGCAGCCTCCAACAGAGCCCCTCTGGAAACACCATATATTTT
TRBJ2-5,TRBV6-5,-,-,CASSLLAQYQETQYF,TGTGCCAGCAGCCTCTTGGCCCAGTACCAAGAGACCCAGTACTTC
TRBJ1-1,TRBV12-2,-,-,CASRSPQGVTEAFF,TGTGCAAGTCGCTCGCCCCAGGGTGTAACTGAAGCTTTCTTT
TRBJ1-1,TRBV6-5,-,-,CASSSGNTEAFF,TGTGCCAGCAGTTCCGGGAACACTGAAGCTTTCTTT
TRBJ1-1,TRBV6-5,-,-,CASSPLSAFEAFF,TGTGCCAGCAGCCCTCTATCTGCATTTGAAGCTTTCTTT
TRBJ1-2,TRBV28,-,-,CASSSGPPSYGYTF,TGTGCCAGCAGTTCTGGTCCGCCCAGCTATGGCTACACCTTC
TRBJ1-6,TRBV5-4,-,-,CASSLDGRSNSPLHF,TGTGCCAGCAGCTTGGACGGGAGATCTAATTCACCCCTCCACTTT
TRBJ2-7,TRBV11-2,-,TRBD1,CASSGDSSYEQYF,TGTGCCAGCAGCGGGGACAGCTCCTACGAGCAGTACTTC
TRBJ2-5,TRBV5-1,-,TRBD1,CASSLGQGETQYF,TGCGCCAGCAGCTTGGGACAGGGAGAGACCCAGTACTTC
TRBJ2-1,TRBV7-2,-,-,CASSSDRNNEQFF,TGTGCCAGCAGCTCCGACAGAAACAATGAGCAGTTCTTC
TRBJ1-4,TRBV5-1,-,TRBD1,CASSLEQGAMGDEKLFF,TGCGCCAGCAGCTTGGAACAGGGGGCAATGGGGGATGAAAAACTGTTTTTT
TRBJ2-1,TRBV19,few,-,CASGTSRYNEQFF,TGTGCCAGTGGGACATCCCGCTACAATGAGCAGTTCTTC
TRBJ2-5,TRBV7-8,-,TRBD2,CAVSGTSGEKTQYF,TGTGCCGTATCCGGGACTAGCGGGGAAAAGACCCAGTACTTC
TRBJ2-3,TRBV6-5,-,TRBD2,CASSYSSGEGDTQYF,TGTGCCAGCAGTTACTCATCGGGGGAGGGAGATACGCAGTATTTT
TRBJ2-3,TRBV7-9,-,TRBD1,CASSQQTGGFGDTQYF,TGTGCCAGCAGCCAGCAGACAGGGGGGTTTGGAGATACGCAGTATTTT
TRBJ2-2,TRBV4-1,-,TRBD2,CASSQVSGGEITGELFF,TGCGCCAGCAGCCAGGTTAGCGGGGGAGAAATCACCGGGGAGCTGTTTTTT